A selection of T cell receptor beta chains follows, all from one sample in a study of blood T cell repertoires in COVID-19. Generated by immunoSEQ multiplex PCR, the TCRdb table keeps only in-frame clones and is missing some. Of under 250,000 clones in the sample, about 86% are singletons; the top ten hold about 8.1%. Sequencing input: peripheral blood. These receptors were taken from a woman in her fifties or sixties with acute or convalescent COVID-19. Each CDR3 is given with its conserved first and last residue. Each record gives: CDR3 DNA, CDR3 protein, J gene, V gene, clone size, D gene. The D gene is left open where the match is weak. Part of the rows lack a size; the others show once, few, many or a class for expanded clones.

CDR3 DNA: TGTGCCAGCAGGTTACTAGCGGGAGCTCGCACCGGGGAGCTGTTTTTT
CDR3 protein: CASRLLAGARTGELFF
J gene: TRBJ2-2
V gene: TRBV5-5
clone size: few
D gene: TRBD2

CDR3 DNA: TGTGCCAGCAGCTTAAATGGACAGACTAAGTCCTACGAGCAGTACTTC
CDR3 protein: CASSLNGQTKSYEQYF
J gene: TRBJ2-7
V gene: TRBV7-3
clone size: .
D gene: .

CDR3 DNA: TGTGCCAGCAGTCCTATAGGGACAGGGGCTGGCTACACCTTC
CDR3 protein: CASSPIGTGAGYTF
J gene: TRBJ1-2
V gene: TRBV27
clone size: few
D gene: TRBD1

CDR3 DNA: TGTGCCAGCTCACCCCGGGACAGGGTGACTACCTACGAGCAGTACTTC
CDR3 protein: CASSPRDRVTTYEQYF
J gene: TRBJ2-7
V gene: TRBV18
clone size: once
D gene: TRBD1

CDR3 DNA: TGTGCCAGTACCCGAAAGCCTCAGGGTCCAAGCAATCAGCCCCAGCATTTT
CDR3 protein: CASTRKPQGPSNQPQHF
J gene: TRBJ1-5
V gene: TRBV19
clone size: .
D gene: .

CDR3 DNA: TGTGCCAGCAGTGTAGCGGGCCCGGGACTAGCGGGAGGGCAGGAGTTCTTC
CDR3 protein: CASSVAGPGLAGGQEFF
J gene: TRBJ2-1
V gene: TRBV6-1
clone size: .
D gene: TRBD2

CDR3 DNA: TGTGCCATCAGCGGTAGGCGGACCCCGGGAGAGGATGAGACCCAGTACTTC
CDR3 protein: CAISGRRTPGEDETQYF
J gene: TRBJ2-5
V gene: TRBV10-3
clone size: .
D gene: .

CDR3 DNA: TGTGCCAGCTTACAGGGGACGTTTTACAATGAGCAGTTCTTC
CDR3 protein: CASLQGTFYNEQFF
J gene: TRBJ2-1
V gene: TRBV11-2
clone size: .
D gene: TRBD1

CDR3 DNA: TGTGCCAGCAGCGTCGGGGGGACTAGCGGGAGGTTTGAGCAGTTCTTC
CDR3 protein: CASSVGGTSGRFEQFF
J gene: TRBJ2-1
V gene: TRBV9
clone size: .
D gene: TRBD2

CDR3 DNA: TGTGCCAGTAGTTCCATCCACAGAGAGGAGGGCATTCAGTACTTC
CDR3 protein: CASSSIHREEGIQYF
J gene: TRBJ2-4
V gene: TRBV19
clone size: .
D gene: .

CDR3 DNA: TGCAGCGTTGAAGATGGGGGACTAGACGGCTACACCTTC
CDR3 protein: CSVEDGGLDGYTF
J gene: TRBJ1-2
V gene: TRBV29-1
clone size: once
D gene: .

CDR3 DNA: TGTGCCAGCAGCTTGCGGACAGGGCCGAACACCGGGGAGCTGTTTTTT
CDR3 protein: CASSLRTGPNTGELFF
J gene: TRBJ2-2
V gene: TRBV5-6
clone size: .
D gene: TRBD1

CDR3 DNA: TGCAGCGGCCTGGACAGCCCAGGTGAGACTGAAGCTTTCTTT
CDR3 protein: CSGLDSPGETEAFF
J gene: TRBJ1-1
V gene: TRBV29-1
clone size: .
D gene: .

CDR3 DNA: TGCGCCAGCAGCGGGGACAGGGCTGAAGGAAACACCATATATTTT
CDR3 protein: CASSGDRAEGNTIYF
J gene: TRBJ1-3
V gene: TRBV5-1
clone size: .
D gene: TRBD1

CDR3 DNA: TGTGCCAGCTCTGCGACAGGAGCCTCGTACGAGCAGTACTTC
CDR3 protein: CASSATGASYEQYF
J gene: TRBJ2-7
V gene: TRBV18
clone size: .
D gene: .

CDR3 DNA: TGTGCCAGCCACCAGCGGGTGGGGGTCGTTGGGACCCAGTACTTC
CDR3 protein: CASHQRVGVVGTQYF
J gene: TRBJ2-5
V gene: TRBV2
clone size: .
D gene: .

CDR3 DNA: TGTGCCAGTAGGCCCCAGGGGGGCACTGAAGCTTTCTTT
CDR3 protein: CASRPQGGTEAFF
J gene: TRBJ1-1
V gene: TRBV19
clone size: .
D gene: TRBD1

CDR3 DNA: TGTGCCAGCAAAATTACAGGGGGGGGATACGAGCAGTACTTC
CDR3 protein: CASKITGGGYEQYF
J gene: TRBJ2-7
V gene: TRBV27
clone size: .
D gene: .

CDR3 DNA: TGTGCCAGCAGTGCCCTGGGACAGAACTATGGCTACACCTTC
CDR3 protein: CASSALGQNYGYTF
J gene: TRBJ1-2
V gene: TRBV2
clone size: .
D gene: TRBD1

CDR3 DNA: TGTGCCAGCAGACGGACGAAGGGGGCTGGAAACACCATATATTTT
CDR3 protein: CASRRTKGAGNTIYF
J gene: TRBJ1-3
V gene: TRBV6-5
clone size: .
D gene: .

CDR3 DNA: TGTGCCAGCAGCCTACAAGGCCGACGGGGAGAAAAACTGTTTTTT
CDR3 protein: CASSLQGRRGEKLFF
J gene: TRBJ1-4
V gene: TRBV7-2
clone size: .
D gene: .